This T cell receptor beta chain derives from a study of cytomegalovirus exposure and HLA in healthy donors listed by TCRdb under 2017. Regarding the complete study: In an earlier analysis of 550 to 750 of the donors, 250 to 350 Gb of sequence data and roughly 100 million unique TCR beta sequences from some 170 million T cells were reported. Roughly 290 gigabases of sequencing data and approximately 92 million unique TCR sequences made up an early release that covered approximately 620 HLA-typed donors. Among the 398 genotyped donors, approximately 77% belonged to the genetic ancestry cluster associated with self-reported Caucasian donors. The aim of the study was to test whether cataloging public T cell receptors could identify signatures of past pathogen exposure. The study used immunosequencing to profile the T cell repertoires of around 600 subjects and linked those repertoires to cytomegalovirus serostatus. A separate validation cohort of some 130 different subjects was used in addition to the roughly 700-subject first cohort. To predict cytomegalovirus infection status, the study brought together high-throughput TCR immunosequencing, statistical association of individual TCRs with disease status, and machine learning. A later analysis re-examined previously published TCR beta repertoires from around 670 donors and added high-resolution HLA genotyping to investigate patterns of TCR occurrence. The later analysis used no new phenotypic data to find candidate immune exposures, relying instead on TCR beta sequences and their occurrence across donors. An earlier analysis of a few hundred of the donors applied high-throughput TCR beta sequencing to assess whether each TCR beta V gene segment acted as functional or pseudogenic. Alongside the repertoire data, information on donor age, sex, ethnicity and CMV serostatus was compiled. A later genetic analysis used genome-wide SNP genotypes for 398 of the 666 donors, treating that subset as a discovery cohort. Every repertoire in the discovery cohort had been generated on one and the same sequencing platform. Both class I and class II loci were covered by HLA typing, at four-digit resolution. The number of typed donors differed by locus: 629-630 for A, B, C, DRB1 and DQB1; 500 to 550 for DQA1; about 600 for DPA1; and 400 to 480 for DPB1. Roughly 5 DR-DQ haplotypes were treated as single units for association and clustering because of strong linkage in the cohort. On average, around 240,000 unique TCR beta nucleotide sequences were sequenced per donor among some 420 genotyped donors of the cohort, with roughly 18% of those sequences being non-productive.

Inclusive of the bounding cysteine and phenylalanine, the CDR3 is 14 residues long. Kept here is only the CDR3 DNA, which spans 42 bases and is read in frame from base 1. Germline trimming amounts to 5 bases on V and 6 bases on J, with 4 as the count of junction bases outside the gene matches. The germline V gene (reference sequence) sets CDR1 to LNHDA and CDR2 to SQIVND. What the authors observed across the whole study: Presence/absence analyses assumed roughly uniform sequencing depth across donors, an assumption that may not hold. Most CMV-associated TCR beta chains appeared to be HLA-restricted in a later analysis, and the HLA associations seemed to be driven largely by CMV exposure. In vitro tests confirmed that a few of the cytomegalovirus-associated TCR beta chains recognize cytomegalovirus antigens. Because counts were too low, about 18 rarely observed V segments, including chromosome 9 orphons, were excluded from the earlier analysis of roughly 580 of the donors. Linkage disequilibrium might explain the correlated functional status among segregating V segments, but an unknown experimental factor could not be ruled out. The study listed 150 to 200 TCR beta chains as associated with cytomegalovirus. Most TCR sequences were seen in very few donors, while some public TCRs were found in many individuals. HLA typing was unavailable for some donors at each locus, so association tests used only the typed subset. A later analysis found that TCR association rates varied across HLA loci, with DRB1 alleles showing the most associated TCRs and HLA-C alleles the fewest. In a later genetic analysis, a missense DCLRE1C variant was associated with V-gene and J-gene trimming of TCR beta chains, and the association was replicated in an independent cohort. According to a later analysis, parvovirus B19, influenza, CMV and Epstein-Barr virus appeared linked to several top co-occurrence clusters. A cluster of highly shared sequence variants was judged likely to represent a technical artifact of the sequencing pipeline. Compared with the approximately 710-donor mean, donors in an Asian-associated ancestry cluster had fewer N-insertions in productive TCRs, according to a later genetic analysis. The authors suggested that the approach could potentially be generalized to other disease states and immunological phenotypes. The only immune exposure information available for the cohort was CMV serostatus. In a later analysis, 15,000 to 20,000 TCR beta sequences were associated with specific HLA alleles at a false discovery rate of 0.05. Broadly in line with IMGT annotations, most TCR beta V segments showed up in productive rearrangements about 87% or about 30% of the time in an earlier analysis of 450 to 600 of the donors. A further reported finding was that TCR beta sequences accurately predicted the HLA-A and HLA-B alleles for most subjects in the first cohort. A later analysis found that HLA-associated TCR beta chains were more clonally expanded and had lower generation probabilities than equally common non-associated chains. When HLA alleles, especially DR and DQ, strongly co-occurred, TCR associations were difficult to assign to individual alleles. Only TCR beta chains were sequenced in this cohort, and the absence of alpha or paired-chain data limited detectable features. The classifier was reported to diagnose cytomegalovirus status with high specificity and sensitivity in both the original cohort and the validation cohort. Some IMGT-functional V segments, including TRBV6-2 and TRBV6-3, could not be distinguished by the 87-base-pair reads and were therefore excluded.

A remark on this clone: This clone's antigen is unknown. One base away there is no much larger clone; base qualities are not given.

Libraries were constructed by the immunoSEQ multiplex PCR assay. A mixture of 60 forward primers for TCR Vbeta segments and 13 reverse primers for TCR Jbeta segments was used in the multiplex PCR. Amplification of the CDR3 region of rearranged TCR beta genes was performed with a multiplex PCR assay on genomic DNA. On the Illumina HiSeq System, the amplified TCR beta libraries were sequenced as 87-base-pair reads. Regarding the original processing steps: A later analysis tallied around 87 million unique TCR beta chains across the approximately 670 repertoires, and around 9.9 million of those chains were shared by two or more donors. A nearest-neighbor algorithm error-corrected the raw reads and collapsed the reads into unique sequences, merging closely related sequences to remove PCR and sequencing errors. V, D and J gene segments were assigned by aligning CDR3 sequences to IMGT reference sequences. For a sequence to be retained, at least a six-nucleotide match to both a V gene segment and a J gene segment was required. A rearrangement counted as productive if the CDR3 had no stop codons and remained in frame with V and J, and every other rearrangement counted as non-productive. Following IMGT convention, CDR3 was defined as the stretch from the second conserved V-encoded cysteine up to the conserved J-encoded phenylalanine. In an earlier analysis of approximately 500 of the donors, sequences lacking an unambiguous match to a single V gene segment were excluded. In an earlier analysis of 587 of the donors, V segments were called functional above 56.7% productive rearrangements and were called segregating when the between-donor standard deviation exceeded 5%. A statistical classification framework was developed to diagnose cytomegalovirus status using the catalog of TCR beta chain sequences. A later analysis assigned V and J genes by comparing TCR nucleotide sequences with IMGT/GENE-DB human TR gene sequences. In a later analysis, CDR3 sequences and most-parsimonious VDJ recombination scenarios were assigned using the TCRdist pipeline. In a later analysis, each TCR beta chain was defined by its CDR3 amino acid sequence together with its V-gene family, and reads lacking a unique V-gene family were excluded. To address suspected cross-contamination and a sequencing artifact, a later analysis removed under 600 highly shared, low-generation-probability nucleotide sequences. In a later analysis, a clonal expansion index for each public chain was calculated from normalized within-repertoire ranks of inferred template counts. In a later analysis, generation probabilities were computed using a VDJ recombination model fitted to out-of-frame rearrangements, and the results were checked against IGoR. In a later analysis, hypergeometric tests were used to score TCR-TCR, TCR-HLA and TCR-CMV co-occurrence, with a repertoire-size bias correction applied to TCR pairs. In a later analysis, false discovery rates were estimated by permuting HLA or CMV assignments 20 times. In a later analysis, co-occurring TCRs were grouped with DBSCAN, and TCRdist sequence similarity was added when clustering was performed within HLA-allele-positive subsets. Repertoires with fewer than 30,000 or more than 120,000 public chains were left out of co-occurrence clustering, as were a handful of repertoires with anomalous nucleotide sharing. TCRdb stores this immuneACCESS table with in-frame sequences only. Part of the clones is absent; in the studies checked, under half of the shortfall reflects unresolved V genes, and no reason is known for the rest. For V, J and clone size, that table is used; D and trimming come from the DNA. Recorded for this sample are approximately 73,000 clones; roughly 64% of them occurred a single time. In total, the top ten clones hold 5% to 6% of the sample.

The cohort consisted of 666 healthy bone marrow donors. Cohort members were all nominally healthy when sampled, although unrecorded immune exposures were likely present. The donor was CMV seropositive and belonged to the group of 250 to 300 seropositive cohort members. Each donor provided a peripheral blood sample, and peripheral blood mononuclear cells were used for TCR beta sequencing. Genomic DNA extraction from the blood cell samples was performed with the Qiagen DNeasy Blood Extraction Kit. The sequencing sample was made of PBMCs. The receptor chain draws on TRBV19 and TRBJ2-3; 11 central nucleotides agree with TRBD2. The receptor was isolated from a man younger than 40 in good health and CMV-seropositive. The CDR3 protein: CASSATSGADTQYF. The nucleotide sequence reads TGTGCCAGTAGTGCGACTAGCGGGGCTGATACGCAGTATTTT.